This T cell receptor beta chain was found in a study of blood T cells in healthy people across ages. The CDR3 extends over 14 amino acids. Germline assignment: CDR1 DFQATT and CDR2 SNEGSKA (reference sequence). V shed 2 bases, J shed 3 bases, and the junction held 4 bases outside the gene matches. Study-level findings and limits: As naive T cell percentage varied, TCR beta diversity correlated strongly with it. Age advanced and TCR beta diversity per million T cells fell, roughly linearly. Naive and antigen-experienced cells could not be conclusively compared, given unsorted PBMCs.

A second PCR, run for about 6 to 11 cycles, used a sample-barcoded 5' primer plus a J-beta primer mix. MiXCR, applied by TCRdb to the 5' RACE reads, yields one record per CDR3 protein. Among about 670,000 distinct CDR3 sequences, 45% to 60% were seen once, and the ten largest hold approximately 13%. This clonotype was counted only a few times. Its antigen is still unknown. It was 9.5 to 10 milliliters of peripheral blood that were drawn from each donor. The sequence derives from an elderly woman in good health. The sequenced sample was blood. The V call is TRBV20-1, the J call TRBJ1-1, with 9 positions matching TRBD1. The CDR3 nucleotides are TGCAGTGCTAGACAGACAGGGGGAGACACTGAAGCTTTCTTT. Translation: CSARQTGGDTEAFF.